This T cell receptor (beta chain) is from a study of blood T cell repertoires in COVID-19. Study in general: T cells, B-cell-depleted T cells, or PBMCs provided the cDNA or gDNA that served as material.

There are 12 residues in the CDR3. Germline-derived CDR1 and CDR2 are MNHEY and SMNVEV (reference sequence). Deletions cut 6 bases from V and 6 bases from J, with 10 bases between. This clone was detected once. The study assigned cohorts using participant-reported clinical history. Here immunoSEQ multiplex PCR was the method, and the copy in TCRdb shows in-frame clones only, minus some. This sample has roughly 300,000 clones, with approximately 90% found just once. The TCR sequence derives from a woman aged 25 to 39 who had recovered from COVID-19. Sequencing was performed on PBMCs or T cells enriched from blood (not recorded which). The rearrangement joins TRBV27 to TRBJ2-3; D might be TRBD1 (6 bases). The CDR3 bases are TGTGCCAGCAGCCCGCAGGGGGATACGCAGTATTTT. Translated: CASSPQGDTQYF.